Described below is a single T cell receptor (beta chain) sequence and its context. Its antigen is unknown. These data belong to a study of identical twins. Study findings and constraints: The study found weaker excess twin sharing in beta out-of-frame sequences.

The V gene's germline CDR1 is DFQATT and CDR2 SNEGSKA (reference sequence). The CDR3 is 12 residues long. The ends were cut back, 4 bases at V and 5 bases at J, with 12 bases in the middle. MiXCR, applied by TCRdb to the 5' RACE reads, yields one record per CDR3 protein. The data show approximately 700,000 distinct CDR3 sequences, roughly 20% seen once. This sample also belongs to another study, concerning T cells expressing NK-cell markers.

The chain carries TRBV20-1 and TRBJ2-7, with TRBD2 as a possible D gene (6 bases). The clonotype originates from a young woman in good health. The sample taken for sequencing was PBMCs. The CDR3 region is CSATWRGDEQYF. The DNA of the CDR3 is TGCAGTGCTACCTGGCGGGGCGACGAGCAGTACTTC.